In this sample, the clone carrying this TCR beta chain turned up many times. TCR beta CDR3 sequences were amplified from RNA transcripts. Using the HTBI primer set, a first-round RT-PCR was run on the TCR CDR3. TCRdb independently ran MiXCR on the multiplex PCR reads; one entry per CDR3 protein. The sample lists about 560,000 distinct CDR3 sequences, 16% seen once, with approximately 18% in the top ten. The CDR3 is made up of 15 amino acids. V was trimmed by 0 bases and J by 6 bases, leaving 13 bases between them. Germline lookup yields CDR1 LGHNA and CDR2 YSLEER. The data originate from a study of T cells in Graves' hyperthyroidism and ophthalmopathy.

Sequencing used blood. The chain joins TRBV4-3 to TRBJ2-3; D gene unclear. This TCR derives from a woman younger than 30 with Graves' hyperthyroidism. CDR3 bases: TGCGCCAGCAGCCAAGATTTGGCCTCGACCGATACGCAGTATTTT. Protein sequence: CASSQDLASTDTQYF.